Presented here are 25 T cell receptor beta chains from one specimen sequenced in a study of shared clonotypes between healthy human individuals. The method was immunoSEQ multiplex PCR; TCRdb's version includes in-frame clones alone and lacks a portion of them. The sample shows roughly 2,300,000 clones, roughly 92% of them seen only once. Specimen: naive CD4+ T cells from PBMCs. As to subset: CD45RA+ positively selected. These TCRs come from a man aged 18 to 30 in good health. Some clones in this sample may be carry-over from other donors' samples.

CDR3 in DNA: TGTGCCAGCAGCTCCTGGGGTGACATTCAGTACTTC. It encodes CASSSWGDIQYF. This sequence joins TRBV7-9 and TRBJ2-4; D is unresolved. The CDR3 is 12 residues long. V lost 4 bases, J lost 8 bases, and 9 bases lay in between. The germline V gene has CDR1 SEHNR and CDR2 FQNEAQ (reference sequence). Using reference TRBV7-9 and TRBJ2-4 for the parts outside the CDR3, the full variable domain is DTGVSQNPRHKITKRGQNVTFRCDPISEHNRLYWYRQTLGQGPEFLTYFQNEAQLEKSRLLSDRFSAERPKGSFSTLEIQRTEQGDSAMYLCASSSWGDIQYFGAGTRLSVL.

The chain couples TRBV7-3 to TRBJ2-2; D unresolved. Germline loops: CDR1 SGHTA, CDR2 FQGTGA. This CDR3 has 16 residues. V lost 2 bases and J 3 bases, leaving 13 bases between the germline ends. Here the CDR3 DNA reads TGTGCCAGCAGCTTATCTGGCAGGTTAGACACCGGGGAGCTGTTTTTT. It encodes CASSLSGRLDTGELFF.

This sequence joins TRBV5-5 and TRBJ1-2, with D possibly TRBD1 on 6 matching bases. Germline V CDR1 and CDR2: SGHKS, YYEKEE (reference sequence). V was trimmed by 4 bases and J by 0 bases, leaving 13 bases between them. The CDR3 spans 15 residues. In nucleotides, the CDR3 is TGTGCCAGCAGCCAGGACAGACCCACTAACTATGGCTACACCTTC. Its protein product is CASSQDRPTNYGYTF.

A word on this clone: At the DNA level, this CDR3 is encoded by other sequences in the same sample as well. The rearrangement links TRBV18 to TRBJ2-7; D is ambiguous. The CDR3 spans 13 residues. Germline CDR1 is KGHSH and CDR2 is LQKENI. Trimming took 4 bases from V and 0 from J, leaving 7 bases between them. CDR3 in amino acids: CASSLSLSYEQYF. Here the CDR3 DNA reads TGTGCCAGCTCACTCTCCCTCTCCTACGAGCAGTACTTC.

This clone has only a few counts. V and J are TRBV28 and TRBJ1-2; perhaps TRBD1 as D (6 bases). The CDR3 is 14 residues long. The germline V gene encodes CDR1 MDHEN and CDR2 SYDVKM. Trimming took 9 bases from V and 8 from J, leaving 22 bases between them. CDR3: CASTFKPQGGGYTF. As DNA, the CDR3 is TGTGCCAGTACCTTCAAACCACAGGGCGGAGGCTACACCTTC.

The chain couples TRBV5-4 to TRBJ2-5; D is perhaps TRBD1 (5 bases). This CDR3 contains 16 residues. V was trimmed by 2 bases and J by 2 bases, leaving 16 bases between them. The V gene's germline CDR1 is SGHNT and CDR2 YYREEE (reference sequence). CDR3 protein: CASSLDRTLLQETQYF. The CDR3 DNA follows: TGTGCCAGCAGCTTAGACCGGACATTATTACAAGAGACCCAGTACTTC.

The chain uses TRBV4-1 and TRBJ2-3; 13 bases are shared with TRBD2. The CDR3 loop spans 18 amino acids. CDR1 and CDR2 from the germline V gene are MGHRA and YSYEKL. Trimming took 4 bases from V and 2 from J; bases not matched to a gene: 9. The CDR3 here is CASSLESTSGRATDTQYF. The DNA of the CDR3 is TGCGCCAGCAGCCTAGAATCAACTAGCGGGAGGGCCACAGATACGCAGTATTTT.

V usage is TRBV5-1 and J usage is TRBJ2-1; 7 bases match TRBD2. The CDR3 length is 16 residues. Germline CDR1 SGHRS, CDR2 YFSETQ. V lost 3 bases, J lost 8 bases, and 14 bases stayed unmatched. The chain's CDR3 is CASSSAGDGRGDEQFF. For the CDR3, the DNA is TGCGCCAGCAGCTCGGCGGGGGACGGGAGAGGGGATGAGCAGTTCTTC.

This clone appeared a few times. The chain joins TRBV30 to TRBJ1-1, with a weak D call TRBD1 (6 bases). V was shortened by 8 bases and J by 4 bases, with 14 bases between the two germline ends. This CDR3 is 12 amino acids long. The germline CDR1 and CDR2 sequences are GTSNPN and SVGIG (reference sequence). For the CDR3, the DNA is TGTGCCCGCCTGGACAGCGGCACTGAAGCTTTCTTT. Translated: CARLDSGTEAFF.

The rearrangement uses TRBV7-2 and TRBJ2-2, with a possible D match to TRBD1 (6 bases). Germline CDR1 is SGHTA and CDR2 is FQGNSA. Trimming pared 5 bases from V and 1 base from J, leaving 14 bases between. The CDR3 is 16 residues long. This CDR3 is CASSQYPGQNTGELFF. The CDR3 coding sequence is TGTGCCAGCAGCCAATACCCGGGACAGAACACCGGGGAGCTGTTTTTT. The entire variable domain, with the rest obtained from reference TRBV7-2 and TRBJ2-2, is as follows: GAGVSQSPSNKVTEKGKDVELRCDPISGHTALYWYRQSLGQGLEFLIYFQGNSAPDKSGLPSDRFSAERTGGSVSTLTIQRTQQEDSAVYLCASSQYPGQNTGELFFGEGSRLTVL.

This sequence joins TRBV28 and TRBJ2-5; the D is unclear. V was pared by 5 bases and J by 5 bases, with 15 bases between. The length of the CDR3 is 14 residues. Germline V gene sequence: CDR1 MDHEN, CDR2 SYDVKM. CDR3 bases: TGTGCCAGCAGTACCCGACTCGGGCGGGAGACCCAGTACTTC. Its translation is CASSTRLGRETQYF.

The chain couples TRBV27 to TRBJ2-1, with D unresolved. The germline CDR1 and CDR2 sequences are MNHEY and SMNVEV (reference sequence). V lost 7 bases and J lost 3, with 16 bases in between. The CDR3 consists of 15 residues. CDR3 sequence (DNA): TGTGCCAGCACCCCGCTGGAGCTAGGCTACAATGAGCAGTTCTTC. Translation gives CASTPLELGYNEQFF.

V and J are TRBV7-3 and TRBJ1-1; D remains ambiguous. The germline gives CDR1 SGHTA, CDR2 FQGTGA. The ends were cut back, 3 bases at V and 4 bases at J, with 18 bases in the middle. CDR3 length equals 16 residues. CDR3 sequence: CASSFKLGPSGTEAFF. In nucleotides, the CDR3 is TGTGCCAGCAGCTTTAAGTTGGGCCCGTCGGGCACTGAAGCTTTCTTT.

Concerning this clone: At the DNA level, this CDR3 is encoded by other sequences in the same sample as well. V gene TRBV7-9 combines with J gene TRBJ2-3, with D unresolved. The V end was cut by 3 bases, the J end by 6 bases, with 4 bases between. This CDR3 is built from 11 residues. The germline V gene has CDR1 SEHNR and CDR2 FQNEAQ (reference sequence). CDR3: CASSFTDTQYF. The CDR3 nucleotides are TGTGCCAGCAGCTTTACCGATACGCAGTATTTT.

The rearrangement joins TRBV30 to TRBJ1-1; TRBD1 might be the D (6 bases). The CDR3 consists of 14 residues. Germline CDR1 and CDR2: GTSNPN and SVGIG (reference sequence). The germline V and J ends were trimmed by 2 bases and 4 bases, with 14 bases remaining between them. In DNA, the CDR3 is TGTGCCTGGAGTCCCCGGTCAGGGGCCACTGAAGCTTTCTTT. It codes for CAWSPRSGATEAFF.

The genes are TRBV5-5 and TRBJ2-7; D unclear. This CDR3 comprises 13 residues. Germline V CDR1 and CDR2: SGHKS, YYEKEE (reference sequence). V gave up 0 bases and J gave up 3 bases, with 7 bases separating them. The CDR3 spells CASSLGSRYEQYF. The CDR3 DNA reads TGTGCCAGCAGCTTGGGATCCCGCTACGAGCAGTACTTC.

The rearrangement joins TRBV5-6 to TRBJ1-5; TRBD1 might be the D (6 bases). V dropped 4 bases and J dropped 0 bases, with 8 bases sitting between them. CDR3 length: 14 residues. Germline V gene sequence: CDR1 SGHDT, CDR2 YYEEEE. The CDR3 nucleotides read TGTGCCAGCAGCGGGGGCCCTAGCAATCAGCCCCAGCATTTT. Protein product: CASSGGPSNQPQHF.

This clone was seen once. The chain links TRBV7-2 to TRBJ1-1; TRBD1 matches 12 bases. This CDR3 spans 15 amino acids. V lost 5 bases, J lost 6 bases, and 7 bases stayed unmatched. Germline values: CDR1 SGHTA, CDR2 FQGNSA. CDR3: CASSRGDRGLPEAFF. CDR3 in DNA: TGTGCCAGCAGCCGAGGGGACAGGGGGCTCCCTGAAGCTTTCTTT.

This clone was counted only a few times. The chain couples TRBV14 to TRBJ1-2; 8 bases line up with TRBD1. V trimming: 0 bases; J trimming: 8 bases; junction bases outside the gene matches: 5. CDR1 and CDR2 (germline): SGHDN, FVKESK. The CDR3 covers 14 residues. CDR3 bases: TGTGCCAGCAGCCAAGATGTCAGGGGGCACGGCTACACCTTC. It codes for CASSQDVRGHGYTF.

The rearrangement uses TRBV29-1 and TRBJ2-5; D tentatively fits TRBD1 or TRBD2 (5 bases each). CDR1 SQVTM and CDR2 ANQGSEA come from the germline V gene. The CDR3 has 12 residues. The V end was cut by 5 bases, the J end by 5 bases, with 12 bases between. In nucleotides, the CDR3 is TGCAGCGTTTGGTCAGGGACGGAGACCCAGTACTTC. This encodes CSVWSGTETQYF.

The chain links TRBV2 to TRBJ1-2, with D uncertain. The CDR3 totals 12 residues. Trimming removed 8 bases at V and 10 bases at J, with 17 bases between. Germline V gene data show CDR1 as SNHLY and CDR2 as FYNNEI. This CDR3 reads CASGLGKGLYTF. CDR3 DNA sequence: TGTGCCAGCGGGTTGGGGAAAGGGCTCTACACCTTC.

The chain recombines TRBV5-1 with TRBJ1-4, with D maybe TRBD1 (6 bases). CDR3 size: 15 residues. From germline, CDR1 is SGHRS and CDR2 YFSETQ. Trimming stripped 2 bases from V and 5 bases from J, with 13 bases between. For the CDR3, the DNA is TGCGCCAGCAGCTTCATCGGGGGCCTGAATGAAAAACTGTTTTTT. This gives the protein CASSFIGGLNEKLFF.

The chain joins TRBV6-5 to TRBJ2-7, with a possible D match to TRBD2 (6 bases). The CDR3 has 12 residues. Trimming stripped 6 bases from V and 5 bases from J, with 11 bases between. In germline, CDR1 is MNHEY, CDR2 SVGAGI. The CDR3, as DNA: TGTGCCAGCAGGGACTACGTTAACGAGCAGTACTTC. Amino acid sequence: CASRDYVNEQYF.

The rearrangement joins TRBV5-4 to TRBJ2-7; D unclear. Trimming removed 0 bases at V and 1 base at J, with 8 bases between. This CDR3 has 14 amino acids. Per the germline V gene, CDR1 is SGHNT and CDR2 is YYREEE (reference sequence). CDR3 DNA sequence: TGTGCCAGCAGCTTGGCCCCAAATTCCTACGAGCAGTACTTC. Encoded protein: CASSLAPNSYEQYF.

CDR3 nucleotides: TGTGCCAGCAGGGAGACAGGGGGAAACTATGGCTACACCTTC. Residues: CASRETGGNYGYTF. V usage is TRBV6-1 and J usage is TRBJ1-2; TRBD1 agrees at 9 bases. Germline V gene sequence: CDR1 MNHNS, CDR2 SASEGT. Losses at the gene ends were 6 bases for V and 2 bases for J; bases not matched to a gene: 4. The CDR3 totals 14 residues.